The 14 T cell receptor beta chains listed next were all sequenced from one sample in a study of regulatory T cells in long-lasting Graves disease. iRepertoire HTBI primers and Arm-PCR of CDR3 regions built TCR beta libraries. Each CDR3 protein is one row after TCRdb ran MiXCR on the multiplex PCR reads. The top ten hold around 30% of the sample, which has more than 300,000 distinct CDR3 sequences, roughly 25% seen once. Time point here: persistent/refractory GD, antithyroid drugs over 5 years with positive TRAb. From PBMCs, RNA was extracted and then used to make the TCR library. The sample in question was peripheral blood mononuclear cells (PBMCs), obtained when the disease was refractory, from a patient treated with antithyroid drugs. These receptors originate from a woman in her thirties or forties with Graves disease.

The chain has TRBV20-1 and TRBJ2-1; D is unresolved. Deletions cut 2 bases from V and 7 bases from J, with 12 bases between. Germline loops: CDR1 DFQATT, CDR2 SNEGSKA (reference sequence). The CDR3 runs 13 residues. The CDR3 sequence: CSARRSAWNEQFF. DNA for the CDR3: TGCAGTGCTAGAAGGTCGGCATGGAATGAGCAGTTCTTC.

This clonotype was found many times. V is TRBV3-1 and J is TRBJ2-7, with unresolved D. This CDR3 has 11 amino acids. Trimming removed 9 bases at V and 0 bases at J, with 6 bases between. Germline V CDR1 and CDR2: LGHDT, YNNKEL (reference sequence). DNA for the CDR3: TGTGCCAGTGGGATCTCCTACGAGCAGTACTTC. Its protein product is CASGISYEQYF.

The chain combines TRBV12-3 or TRBV12-4 with TRBJ2-1, with 9 bases matching TRBD2. The CDR3 extends over 15 amino acids. Trimming at V came to 3 bases and at J to 7 bases, leaving 7 bases not matched to a gene. CDR3 in amino acids: CASSFRIAGVNEQFF. The CDR3 bases are TGTGCCAGCAGTTTTAGGATAGCGGGAGTTAATGAGCAGTTCTTC.

A remark on this clonotype: A much larger clone sits a single nucleotide away, making a read error possible. V gene TRBV24-1 combines with J gene TRBJ1-2; maybe TRBD1 (5 bases). Germline V gene lookup returns CDR1 KGHDR and CDR2 SFDVKD. The CDR3 is made up of 13 amino acids. The chain's CDR3 is CATSSTVNYGHTF. The CDR3 nucleotides are TGTGCCACCAGCTCGACAGTCAACTATGGCCACACCTTC.

In the case of this clonotype: A much more abundant neighbour one base away suggests this may be a read error. This sequence joins TRBV11-3 and TRBJ1-1; tentative D call: TRBD1 (5 bases). The germline V gene has CDR1 SGHNT and CDR2 YENEEA. This CDR3 has 12 amino acids. CDR3 DNA: TGTGCCGGCAGCTTAGGGGCTGGGGAAGCTTTCTTT. This encodes CAGSLGAGEAFF.

The chain has TRBV19 and TRBJ2-2; D is ambiguous. Germline CDR1 LNHDA, CDR2 SQIVND (reference sequence). The CDR3 runs 12 residues. Trimming removed 7 bases at V and 14 bases at J, with 17 bases between. This CDR3 reads CASNNPRNQLFF. The CDR3 DNA reads TGTGCCAGTAATAACCCCAGGAATCAACTGTTTTTT. The variable domain in full, with the rest retrieved from reference TRBV19 and TRBJ2-2, is DGGITQSPKYLFRKEGQNVTLSCEQNLNHDAMYWYRQDPGQGLRLIYYSQIVNDFQKGDIAEGYSVSREKKESFPLTVTSAQKNPTAFYLCASNNPRNQLFFGEGSRLTVL.

This clonotype was picked up many times. This chain links TRBV27 with TRBJ1-1, with D perhaps matching TRBD1 (6 bases). Trimming pared 4 bases from V and 0 bases from J, leaving 21 bases between. The CDR3 runs 18 residues. Looked up from germline, CDR1 is MNHEY and CDR2 is SMNVEV (reference sequence). In DNA form, the CDR3 reads TGTGCCAGCAGTTCTCTCTGGGTCCGGGACATCATGAACACTGAAGCTTTCTTT. It yields the protein CASSSLWVRDIMNTEAFF.

This clonotype showed up just a few times. The chain couples TRBV12-3 or TRBV12-4 to TRBJ2-2, with TRBD1 identical over 9 bases. Trimming cost V 3 bases and J 0 bases; bases outside gene matches: 8. CDR3 length: 18 amino acids. CDR3 sequence reads: CASSFYNRDRANTGELFF. The CDR3 nucleotides read TGTGCCAGCAGTTTCTATAACCGGGACAGGGCGAACACCGGGGAGCTGTTTTTT.

The gene calls are TRBV20-1 and TRBJ2-1; D possibly uses TRBD1 or TRBD2 (5 bases each). Deletions cut 1 base from V and 0 bases from J, with 31 bases between. This CDR3 region has 22 residues. Germline values: CDR1 DFQATT, CDR2 SNEGSKA (reference sequence). The CDR3 DNA reads as TGCAGTGCTAGAGGCGTCGAACCACCCGGGGCTGCCTCGTGGTCCTCCTACAATGAGCAGTTCTTC. This encodes CSARGVEPPGAASWSSYNEQFF.

In its sample, this clonotype was seen a few times. This sequence joins TRBV11-2 and TRBJ2-1; the match to TRBD2 covers 9 bases. Unmatched junction bases numbered 10, after V lost 0 bases and J lost 1 base. CDR1 is SGHAT and CDR2 is FQNNGV in the germline V gene. CDR3 length: 19 amino acids. The CDR3: CASSLDAGVAGVSYNEQFF. The DNA for the CDR3 is TGTGCCAGCAGCTTAGACGCCGGAGTAGCGGGAGTTTCCTACAATGAGCAGTTCTTC.

At least ten counts were recorded for this clonotype. CDR3 loop: CASRWGTSYNEQFF. CDR3 sequence (DNA): TGTGCCAGCCGTTGGGGGACTTCCTACAATGAGCAGTTCTTC. The chain carries TRBV2 and TRBJ2-1; D perhaps matches TRBD2 (6 bases). The CDR3 spans 14 residues. Germline CDR1 reads SNHLY; CDR2 reads FYNNEI. V shed 8 bases and J shed 1 base, with 12 bases lying between them.

This clonotype was recorded at least ten times. This rearrangement joins TRBV6-1 to TRBJ2-7; 10 bases are shared with TRBD2. This CDR3 has 14 residues. The germline gives CDR1 MNHNS, CDR2 SASEGT. J gave up 3 bases and V 6 bases, and 5 bases lay outside the gene matches. CDR3 in amino acids: CASRDLAGVYEQYF. CDR3 DNA: TGTGCCAGCAGGGACCTAGCGGGAGTCTACGAGCAGTACTTC.

This clonotype was observed at least ten times. The chain couples TRBV28 to TRBJ1-1, with D possibly being TRBD1 (6 bases). The germline V and J ends were trimmed by 3 bases and 3 bases, with 11 bases remaining between them. The V gene's germline CDR1 is MDHEN and CDR2 SYDVKM. The CDR3 spans 14 residues. This CDR3 is CASSLGARDTEAFF. The CDR3 bases are TGTGCCAGCAGTTTGGGGGCTAGGGACACTGAAGCTTTCTTT.

This chain connects TRBV28 to TRBJ1-1, with TRBD1 matching over 8 bases. Germline CDR1 is MDHEN and CDR2 is SYDVKM. V was pared by 5 bases and J by 0 bases, with 5 bases of the junction left unmatched. CDR3 length: 15 residues. Written as DNA, the CDR3 is TGTGCCAGCAGTGACGGACAGGGAATGAACACTGAAGCTTTCTTT. This translates into CASSDGQGMNTEAFF.